The text below deals with one T cell receptor beta chain. The antigen is unknown. Through a sample-barcoded 5' primer and a J-beta primer mix, a second PCR was run for 7 to 11 cycles. Unique molecular identifiers of 12 random nucleotides labeled each cDNA. A minimum of 3 million CDR3-containing paired-end reads was obtained for each sample. TCRdb processed the 5' RACE reads anew with MiXCR; each CDR3 protein has one entry. Among 1.5 million to 2 million distinct CDR3 sequences listed, 39% were seen once. The data were taken from a study of blood T cells in healthy people across ages. Each sample had at least 7 million PBMCs isolated. Study-wide results and caveats: In these data, TCR beta diversity tracked strongly with naive T cell percentage.

V was pared by 3 bases and J by 7 bases, with 13 bases between. The CDR3 totals 14 residues. This chain connects TRBV12-3 or TRBV12-4 to TRBJ2-4; D is unclear. Sample: blood. This clonotype was obtained from a human donor in good health. The CDR3 DNA reads as TGTGCCAGCAGTTTTCTCATTCTAGGCAACATTCAGTACTTC. Translation gives CASSFLILGNIQYF.